Shown below are 30 T cell receptor beta chains from a single sample sequenced in a study of control samples from healthy donors and cancer patients. Only in-frame clones appear in the TCRdb table, and some are missing; sequencing was by immunoSEQ multiplex PCR. The sample holds about 84,000 clones, approximately 82% seen once. Specimen: PBMCs. All receptors come from a man aged 55 to 70 with head and neck cancer.

The rearrangement uses TRBV2 and TRBJ2-5, with D unclear. Trimming removed 2 bases from V and 5 bases from J, with 9 bases in between. Germline values: CDR1 SNHLY, CDR2 FYNNEI. There are 13 residues in the CDR3. The CDR3 DNA is TGTGCCAGCAGTGAATATGGGATGGAGACCCAGTACTTC. Translation gives CASSEYGMETQYF.

The chain employs TRBV10-3 and TRBJ2-2; 9 positions agree with TRBD1. J was trimmed by 3 bases and V by 7 bases; bases with no gene match: 9. Germline V CDR1 and CDR2: ENHRY, SYGVKD. The length of the CDR3 is 16 residues. The CDR3 nucleotides read TGTGCCATCACCCCCACAGGGGGCAGCGACACCGGGGAGCTGTTTTTT. Its translation is CAITPTGGSDTGELFF.

This sequence joins TRBV6-2 or TRBV6-3 and TRBJ2-7, with 9 bases aligning to TRBD1. The CDR3 covers 14 residues. CDR1 is MNHEY, CDR2 SVGEGT, per germline. J lost 6 bases, V lost 2 bases, and 5 bases had no gene match. The CDR3 sequence: CASSYPGQGGEQYF. The CDR3 DNA reads TGTGCCAGCAGTTACCCGGGACAGGGAGGCGAGCAGTACTTC.

This CDR3 reads CASRPMGSNEKLFF. CDR3 nucleotides: TGTGCCAGCAGGCCGATGGGGAGTAATGAAAAACTGTTTTTT. V gene TRBV28 combines with J gene TRBJ1-4; D is uncertain. CDR3 size: 14 residues. Trimming shortened V by 6 bases and J by 4 bases, and 12 bases separated the two germline ends. Germline assignment: CDR1 MDHEN and CDR2 SYDVKM.

The DNA for the CDR3 is TGTGCCAGCAGTACCCCCGGCGGGAGGGACTACAATGAGCAGTTCTTC. Residues: CASSTPGGRDYNEQFF. The J gene is TRBJ2-1, the V gene TRBV28, with 9 bases fitting TRBD2. This CDR3 contains 16 residues. CDR1 is MDHEN and CDR2 is SYDVKM in the germline V gene. J was trimmed by 3 bases and V by 5 bases; bases with no gene match: 8.

This chain uses TRBV5-4 with TRBJ2-1; TRBD2 matches 7 bases. The CDR3 sequence is 13 residues long. The V and J ends lost 4 bases and 12 bases, in that order; junction bases with no gene match: 10. Germline CDR1 reads SGHNT; CDR2 reads YYREEE (reference sequence). CDR3 amino acids: CASSPPGGGMQFF. The CDR3 DNA sequence: TGTGCCAGCAGCCCGCCTGGGGGGGGTATGCAGTTCTTC.

The chain couples TRBV12-5 to TRBJ2-7; a weak D match, TRBD2 (5 bases). V was trimmed by 1 base and J by 0 bases, leaving 16 bases between them. The CDR3 extends over 17 amino acids. The germline V gene has CDR1 LGHNT and CDR2 FRNRAP. CDR3 loop: CASGLEPRYGGSYEQYF. Written as DNA, the CDR3 is TGTGCTAGTGGTTTGGAACCCCGGTACGGAGGCTCCTACGAGCAGTACTTC.

This chain uses TRBV6-6 with TRBJ2-1, with 10 bases lining up with TRBD2. The V gene's germline CDR1 is MNHNY and CDR2 SVGAGI (reference sequence). This CDR3 contains 15 residues. J lost 10 bases, V lost 2 bases, and 8 bases had no gene match. Here the CDR3 reads CASSYERSSGGEQFF. The CDR3 region has the DNA TGTGCCAGCAGTTACGAGAGGAGTAGCGGGGGGGAGCAGTTCTTC.

This chain uses TRBV4-1 with TRBJ1-4; D is possibly TRBD1 (6 bases). V was cut by 4 bases and J by 8 bases, with 14 bases left in between. CDR1 is MGHRA and CDR2 is YSYEKL in the germline V gene. The CDR3 spans 14 residues. This CDR3 is CASSPGDRNEKLFF. The CDR3 DNA follows: TGCGCCAGCAGCCCCGGCGACAGGAACGAAAAACTGTTTTTT.

The chain links TRBV28 to TRBJ2-3; D not resolved. The germline V and J ends were trimmed by 6 bases and 0 bases, with 10 bases remaining between them. In germline, CDR1 is MDHEN, CDR2 SYDVKM. The CDR3 sequence is 14 residues long. The CDR3 DNA is TGTGCCAGCAGATCCCTCGGGAGCACAGATACGCAGTATTTT. Translation: CASRSLGSTDTQYF.

The chain combines TRBV6-1 with TRBJ2-2; TRBD2 matches 7 bases. The CDR3 runs 17 residues. The trim removed 2 bases at V and 0 bases at J, leaving 6 bases unmatched. CDR1 is MNHNS, CDR2 SASEGT, per germline. The CDR3 is CASSEWGLFANTGELFF. CDR3 nucleotide sequence: TGTGCCAGCAGTGAATGGGGACTATTCGCGAACACCGGGGAGCTGTTTTTT.

This clone was recorded only once. V and J are TRBV28 and TRBJ2-7; D is possibly TRBD1 or TRBD2 (5 bases each). Germline lookup yields CDR1 MDHEN and CDR2 SYDVKM. V was trimmed by 3 bases and J by 4 bases, leaving 13 bases between them. The CDR3 sequence is 14 residues long. The CDR3 DNA sequence: TGTGCCAGCAGTTTTGGGCAGGGACCTTACGAGCAGTACTTC. This sequence encodes CASSFGQGPYEQYF.

The rearrangement uses TRBV18 and TRBJ1-3; D is ambiguous. Per germline, CDR1 KGHSH and CDR2 LQKENI. V lost 3 bases to trimming and J lost 1 base, with 19 bases between them. The CDR3 is 18 amino acids. In nucleotides, the CDR3 is TGTGCCAGCTCACCGTTCCGGGATTCAGGACCTTCTGGAAACACCATATATTTT. This codes for CASSPFRDSGPSGNTIYF.

There are many counts of this clone. The V call is TRBV4-2, the J call TRBJ1-2, with D perhaps TRBD1 (5 bases). Trimming removed 4 bases from V and 4 bases from J, with 16 bases in between. CDR3 size: 15 residues. Germline-derived CDR1 and CDR2 are LGHNA and YNFKEQ. The CDR3 is CASSREWDGIYGYTF. The DNA for the CDR3 is TGTGCCAGCAGCCGAGAGTGGGACGGCATCTATGGCTACACCTTC.

The V call is TRBV9, the J call TRBJ1-1, with D possibly matching TRBD1 (6 bases). The germline V gene has CDR1 SGDLS and CDR2 YYNGEE. CDR3 length: 14 amino acids. V was trimmed by 0 bases and J by 5 bases, leaving 11 bases between them. CDR3 bases: TGTGCCAGCAGCGTAGTTCAGGGGACTACTGAAGCTTTCTTT. This sequence encodes CASSVVQGTTEAFF.

This chain joins TRBV9 and TRBJ1-2; 9 positions match TRBD1. The CDR3 runs 14 residues. Germline CDR1 reads SGDLS; CDR2 reads YYNGEE. Germline trimming cut 0 bases from V and 8 bases from J; bases unmatched to any gene: 5. CDR3 nucleotides: TGTGCCAGCAGCGTAGGGGGGACAGGGAAAGGCTACACCTTC. It translates to CASSVGGTGKGYTF.

The chain combines TRBV11-2 with TRBJ2-7, with D perhaps TRBD1 or TRBD2 (5 bases each). Germline lookup yields CDR1 SGHAT and CDR2 FQNNGV. The CDR3 length is 14 residues. Trimming removed 5 bases from V and 2 bases from J, with 13 bases in between. CDR3 DNA sequence: TGTGCCAGCAGCCCTCGGGACGGGACCTACGAGCAGTACTTC. This encodes CASSPRDGTYEQYF.

V usage is TRBV12-3 or TRBV12-4 and J usage is TRBJ1-1, with a tentative D call TRBD1 (6 bases). CDR3 size: 12 residues. Trimming left V 3 bases short and J 8 bases short, with 10 bases between. In DNA, the CDR3 is TGTGCCAGCAGTTTCTGGCAGGGGGAAGCTTTCTTT. It translates to CASSFWQGEAFF.

This rearrangement joins TRBV12-3 or TRBV12-4 to TRBJ2-7, with TRBD1 as a possible D gene (5 bases). The V end was cut by 3 bases, the J end by 9 bases, with 9 bases between. The CDR3 length is 11 residues. CDR3 in DNA: TGTGCCAGCAGTTTGGGGCCCCGGCAGTACTTC. This sequence encodes CASSLGPRQYF.

V and J are TRBV2 and TRBJ2-2; TRBD1 might be the D (6 bases). Germline CDR1 SNHLY, CDR2 FYNNEI. The CDR3 length is 17 residues. The V and J ends lost 3 bases and 5 bases respectively, with 19 bases between them. CDR3 region: CASSDSWSGEVTGELFF. Written as DNA, the CDR3 is TGTGCCAGCAGTGATAGTTGGTCAGGGGAAGTGACCGGGGAGCTGTTTTTT. Full variable domain (missing parts from reference TRBV2 and TRBJ2-2): EPEVTQTPSHQVTQMGQEVILRCVPISNHLYFYWYRQILGQKVEFLVSFYNNEISEKSEIFDDQFSVERPDGSNFTLKIRSTKLEDSAMYFCASSDSWSGEVTGELFFGEGSRLTVL.

The chain is built from TRBV7-2 and TRBJ2-5; 7 bases map to TRBD2. Germline assignment: CDR1 SGHTA and CDR2 FQGNSA. The ends lost 1 base at V and 1 base at J; junction bases unmatched: 6. This CDR3 has 16 residues. The CDR3, as DNA: TGTGCCAGCAGCTTAGGGGGTACGGGGGGCCAAGAGACCCAGTACTTC. This codes for CASSLGGTGGQETQYF.

J is TRBJ2-2 and V is TRBV11-2, with TRBD1 as a possible D gene (5 bases). V lost 5 bases and J 1 base, leaving 8 bases between the germline ends. This CDR3 region has 14 residues. CDR1 is SGHAT and CDR2 is FQNNGV in the germline V gene. This CDR3 reads CASSQGRNTGELFF. The CDR3 DNA reads as TGTGCCAGCAGCCAGGGAAGGAACACCGGGGAGCTGTTTTTT.

DNA for the CDR3: TGTGCCAGCACCCCAGGGAACTCTGGAAACACCATATATTTT. Translating gives CASTPGNSGNTIYF. The rearrangement joins TRBV9 to TRBJ1-3; D might be TRBD1 (5 bases). The ends were cut back, 6 bases at V and 0 bases at J, with 10 bases in the middle. The CDR3 runs to 14 residues. The germline gives CDR1 SGDLS, CDR2 YYNGEE.

The genes are TRBV5-4 and TRBJ2-5; 7 positions agree with TRBD1. Germline V gene sequence: CDR1 SGHNT, CDR2 YYREEE (reference sequence). The CDR3 runs to 14 residues. V shed 4 bases and J 2 bases; nucleotides not matched to a gene: 5. The CDR3 spells CASSAPGQQETQYF. Written as DNA, the CDR3 is TGTGCCAGCAGCGCCCCGGGACAGCAAGAGACCCAGTACTTC.

J is TRBJ2-7 and V is TRBV28, with 10 bases aligning to TRBD1. The CDR3 loop spans 14 amino acids. J was trimmed by 4 bases and V by 3 bases; bases with no gene match: 3. CDR1 MDHEN and CDR2 SYDVKM come from the germline V gene. CDR3 loop: CASSFRDRGYEQYF. Written as DNA, the CDR3 is TGTGCCAGCAGTTTCCGGGACAGGGGTTACGAGCAGTACTTC.

This chain links TRBV3-1 (or the pseudogene TRBV3-2) with TRBJ2-1; 9 positions match TRBD2. The V gene end was trimmed by 7 bases and the J gene end by 3 bases; junction bases not matched to a gene: 1. CDR1 is LGHDT and CDR2 is YNNKEL in the germline V gene (reference sequence). This CDR3 comprises 13 residues. CDR3 coding DNA: TGTGCCAGCAAACTAGCGGGCTACAATGAGCAGTTCTTC. Translating it yields CASKLAGYNEQFF.

Only a few counts were recorded for this clone. V is TRBV5-1 and J is TRBJ2-3, with D perhaps matching TRBD2 (5 bases). The V gene lost 4 bases and the J gene lost 3 bases, with 9 bases spanning the gap. CDR3 length: 13 amino acids. Germline CDR1 is SGHRS and CDR2 is YFSETQ. Here the CDR3 DNA reads TGCGCCAGCAGCGACCGGGATACAGATACGCAGTATTTT. It specifies CASSDRDTDTQYF.

The DNA of the CDR3 is TGTGCCAGCAGCAGACAGGGGCCAGCTCGAGGGACCGGGGAGCTGTTTTTT. Translated: CASSRQGPARGTGELFF. V gene TRBV2 combines with J gene TRBJ2-2; 8 bases are a match to TRBD1. The CDR3 runs to 17 residues. Germline loops: CDR1 SNHLY, CDR2 FYNNEI. Trimming cost V 6 bases and J 5 bases; bases outside gene matches: 14. The complete variable domain, with remaining parts taken from reference TRBV2 and TRBJ2-2, reads EPEVTQTPSHQVTQMGQEVILRCVPISNHLYFYWYRQILGQKVEFLVSFYNNEISEKSEIFDDQFSVERPDGSNFTLKIRSTKLEDSAMYFCASSRQGPARGTGELFFGEGSRLTVL.

Concerning this clone itself: The sample contains more than one DNA sequence encoding this CDR3. The chain has TRBV19 and TRBJ2-1; D may be TRBD2 (7 bases). Germline CDR1 is LNHDA and CDR2 is SQIVND (reference sequence). CDR3 length equals 15 residues. The V and J ends lost 1 base and 7 bases respectively, with 14 bases between them. For the CDR3, the DNA is TGTGCCAGTAGTATAGGAGGGGGGGCGTTGAATGAGCAGTTCTTC. This codes for CASSIGGGALNEQFF.

The chain joins TRBV24-1 to TRBJ2-1; D might be TRBD2 (7 bases). This CDR3 region has 17 residues. V was pared by 1 base and J by 2 bases, with 14 bases between. Germline loops: CDR1 KGHDR, CDR2 SFDVKD. This CDR3 reads CATSDFRAGAAYNEQFF. CDR3 bases: TGTGCCACCAGTGATTTCCGGGCGGGGGCTGCCTACAATGAGCAGTTCTTC.